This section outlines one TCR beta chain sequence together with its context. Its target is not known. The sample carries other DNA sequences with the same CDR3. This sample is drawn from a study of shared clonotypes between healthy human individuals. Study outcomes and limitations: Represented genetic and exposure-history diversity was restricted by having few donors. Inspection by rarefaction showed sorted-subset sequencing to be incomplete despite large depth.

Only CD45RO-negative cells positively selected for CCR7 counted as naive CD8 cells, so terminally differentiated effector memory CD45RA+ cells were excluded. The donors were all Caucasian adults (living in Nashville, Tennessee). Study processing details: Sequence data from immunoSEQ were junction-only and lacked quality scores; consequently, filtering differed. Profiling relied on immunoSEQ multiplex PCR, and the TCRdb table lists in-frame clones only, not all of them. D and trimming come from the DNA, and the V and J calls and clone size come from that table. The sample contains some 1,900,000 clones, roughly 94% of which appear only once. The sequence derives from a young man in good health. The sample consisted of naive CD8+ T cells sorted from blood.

CDR3 sequence reads: CASSYVTPNTGELFF. The CDR3 coding sequence is TGTGCCAGCAGTTACGTCACTCCGAACACCGGGGAGCTGTTTTTT. The rearrangement joins TRBV6-5 to TRBJ2-2, with no clear D. The CDR3 spans 15 residues. Germline V lookup: CDR1 MNHEY, CDR2 SVGAGI. The V end lost 2 bases, the J end lost 0 bases, and 7 bases lay between the germline ends.